The TCR beta chain under discussion was sequenced for a study of beta chain features in type 1 diabetes. Study observations and caveats: With patients and controls alike, PCR might favor shorter templates to an equal degree.

With 2 bases removed from V and 1 base from J, the gap between germline ends came to 5 bases. Germline V gene lookup returns CDR1 SGHNT and CDR2 YYREEE (reference sequence). There are 13 residues in the CDR3. By way of CD45RO/CCR7/CD25/CD127/CD95/CD27, the CD4+ regulatory, stem cell-like memory, central memory and naive cells were sorted. Of note for this clone: The antigen remains undetermined.

Since all of the isolated RNA was reverse transcribed, expressed TCRB transcripts were what got sequenced. Generated by immunoSEQ multiplex PCR, the TCRdb table keeps only in-frame clones and is missing some. The sample yields around 300,000 clones, about 15% seen once. The chain carries TRBV5-4 and TRBJ2-3, with D unresolved. The specimen sequenced was central memory CD4+ T cells from blood. The receptor's source is a man aged 30-40 years in good health. CDR3 region: CASSFRGTDTQYF. CDR3 sequence (DNA): TGTGCCAGCAGCTTTCGGGGCACAGATACGCAGTATTTT.